The 8 T cell receptor beta chains in this list originate from one sample, sequenced in a study of preoperative IRX-2 immunotherapy in early breast cancer (dated by TCRdb to 2018 to 2020). The library was made by the immunoSEQ multiplex PCR assay. TCRdb's version of the immuneACCESS table is confined to in-frame rearrangements and falls short of the full clone set. An unresolved V gene accounts for under half of the shortfall where checked; the remainder is of unknown origin. This sample has roughly 40,000 clones in its table, and roughly 80% of those were observed once. Together, the top ten hold about 1.2% of the sample. The treatment or condition label, as the study defines it: preoperative locoregional IRX-2 cytokine immunotherapy. The sequencing used tumor tissue, collected after IRX-2 immunotherapy. The receptors stem from a human donor with breast cancer.

The chain combines TRBV5-1 with TRBJ2-2; the D is unclear. Germline V gene lookup returns CDR1 SGHRS and CDR2 YFSETQ. The CDR3 length is 15 residues. V was shortened by 4 bases and J by 1 base, with 11 bases between the two germline ends. CDR3 in amino acids: CASSPLTQNTGELFF. The DNA of the CDR3 is TGCGCCAGCAGCCCTCTGACACAGAACACCGGGGAGCTGTTTTTT.

This clone was counted once. J is TRBJ2-3 and V is TRBV5-1, with 8 bases matching TRBD1. V lost 4 bases to trimming and J lost 1 base; unmatched junction nucleotides: 2. Germline V gene data show CDR1 as SGHRS and CDR2 as YFSETQ. The CDR3 covers 14 residues. The CDR3 loop reads CASSPGQGTDTQYF. The CDR3 DNA reads as TGCGCCAGCAGCCCGGGACAGGGCACAGATACGCAGTATTTT.

The chain recombines TRBV7-7 with TRBJ1-1; 10 bases agree with TRBD1. CDR1 and CDR2 (germline): SSHAT, FNYEAQ (reference sequence). The V gene end was trimmed by 4 bases and the J gene end by 0 bases; junction bases not matched to a gene: 5. The CDR3 length is 16 residues. CDR3 loop: CASSWDRGLLNTEAFF. The CDR3 bases are TGTGCCAGCAGCTGGGACAGGGGATTATTGAACACTGAAGCTTTCTTT.

The chain recombines TRBV11-3 with TRBJ1-2, with TRBD1 identical over 8 bases. After removal of 1 base from V and 4 bases from J, the junction contained 5 bases not matched to a gene. The CDR3 spans 15 residues. In germline, CDR1 is SGHNT, CDR2 YENEEA. As DNA, the CDR3 is TGTGCCAGCAGCTTAGGGGCCCAGGGGGCCTATGGCTACACCTTC. Amino acids: CASSLGAQGAYGYTF. Using reference TRBV11-3 and TRBJ1-2 for the parts outside the CDR3, the full variable domain is EAGVVQSPRYKIIEKKQPVAFWCNPISGHNTLYWYLQNLGQGPELLIRYENEEAVDDSQLPKDRFSAERLKGVDSTLKIQPAELGDSAVYLCASSLGAQGAYGYTFGSGTRLTVV.

This chain connects TRBV4-1 to TRBJ2-7, with D unclear. This CDR3 comprises 14 residues. Trimming left V 1 base short and J 2 bases short, with 9 bases between. CDR1 MGHRA and CDR2 YSYEKL come from the germline V gene. The CDR3 DNA sequence: TGCGCCAGCAGCCAAGTACCCAATACCTACGAGCAGTACTTC. Translation: CASSQVPNTYEQYF.

The V call is TRBV6-8, the J call TRBJ2-1; 12 positions agree with TRBD2. V shed 6 bases and J 10 bases; nucleotides not matched to a gene: 4. Germline values: CDR1 MNHGY, CDR2 SAAAGT. The CDR3 is 13 residues long. This CDR3 is CASRRLAGDEQFF. The CDR3 bases are TGTGCCAGCAGAAGACTAGCGGGAGACGAGCAGTTCTTC.

The chain carries TRBV29-1 and TRBJ1-1; D perhaps matches TRBD1 (5 bases). Germline CDR1 SQVTM, CDR2 ANQGSEA. V was clipped by 0 bases and J by 7 bases, with 12 bases between them. The CDR3 sequence is 13 residues long. The CDR3 is CSVEEAQRGEAFF. CDR3 nucleotides: TGCAGCGTTGAAGAAGCCCAAAGGGGTGAAGCTTTCTTT.

V gene TRBV11-3 combines with J gene TRBJ2-4; TRBD2 aligns across 8 bases. CDR3 length: 16 amino acids. The junction had 6 bases not matched to a gene; V was cut back by 4 bases and J by 1 base. Per germline, CDR1 SGHNT and CDR2 YENEEA. The CDR3 DNA reads TGTGCCAGCAGCTCGTCTGAGCGGGGGGCCAAAAACATTCAGTACTTC. Its protein is CASSSSERGAKNIQYF.